This passage covers 3 T cell receptor beta chains from one sample sequenced in a study of post-analysis software for immune sequencing data. Findings and limits, study-wide: Elevated frequency relative to controls characterized four to six TRBV segments in patients, TRBV5-6, TRBV5-1 and TRBV20-1 among them.

Unique molecular identifiers featured in each of the TCR beta cDNA libraries. MiXCR was run by TCRdb on the PCR reads, yielding one entry per CDR3 protein. The table lists hundreds of thousands of distinct CDR3 sequences, 25% to 30% of them singletons, with around 0.56% in the top ten. These receptors' antigens are unknown. The material sequenced was blood. These receptors came from a girl aged 10-17 years with multiple sclerosis.

The V and J genes are TRBV29-1 and TRBJ2-2; TRBD1 is a possible D gene (5 bases). The CDR3 runs to 17 residues. The V and J ends lost 6 bases and 6 bases respectively, with 26 bases between them. CDR1 is SQVTM and CDR2 is ANQGSEA in the germline V gene. CDR3 region: CSVTNPDNVDSAGELFF. In nucleotides, the CDR3 is TGCAGCGTCACAAACCCGGACAACGTCGATTCCGCCGGGGAGCTGTTTTTT.

This clonotype was detected many times. The chain uses TRBV20-1 and TRBJ2-7; TRBD2 matches at 8 bases. This CDR3 has 14 residues. Losses at the gene ends were 3 bases for V and 3 bases for J; bases not matched to a gene: 7. Germline lookup yields CDR1 DFQATT and CDR2 SNEGSKA (reference sequence). CDR3: CSASMSGGRYEQYF. The CDR3 nucleotides are TGCAGTGCTAGTATGTCGGGAGGGCGCTACGAGCAGTACTTC.

The chain combines TRBV5-1 with TRBJ2-7; 10 bases line up with TRBD1. The tail of the sequence fits TRBJ2-5 better, so the J call may be wrong. CDR3 length: 15 amino acids. Germline values: CDR1 SGHRS, CDR2 YFSETQ. The CDR3 DNA follows: TGCGCCAGCAGCACCGGGACAGGGGAAGTAGAGACCCAGTACTTC. Translation gives CASSTGTGEVETQYF.